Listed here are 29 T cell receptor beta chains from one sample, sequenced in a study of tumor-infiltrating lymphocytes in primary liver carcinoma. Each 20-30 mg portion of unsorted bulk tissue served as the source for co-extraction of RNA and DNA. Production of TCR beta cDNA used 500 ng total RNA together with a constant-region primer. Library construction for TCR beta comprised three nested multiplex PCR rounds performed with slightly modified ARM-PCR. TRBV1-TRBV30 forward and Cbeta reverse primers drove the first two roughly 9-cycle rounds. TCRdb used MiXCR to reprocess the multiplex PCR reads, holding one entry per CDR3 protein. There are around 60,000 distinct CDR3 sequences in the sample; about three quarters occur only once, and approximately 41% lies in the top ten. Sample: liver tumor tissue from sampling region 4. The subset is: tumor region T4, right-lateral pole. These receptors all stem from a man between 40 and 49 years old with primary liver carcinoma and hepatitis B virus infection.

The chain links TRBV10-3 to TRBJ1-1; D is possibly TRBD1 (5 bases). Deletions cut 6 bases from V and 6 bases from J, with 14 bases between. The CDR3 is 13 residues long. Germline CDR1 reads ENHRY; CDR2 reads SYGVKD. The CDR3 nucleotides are TGTGCCATCAGGCAGGGATTCAGCGCTGAAGCTTTCTTT. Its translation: CAIRQGFSAEAFF.

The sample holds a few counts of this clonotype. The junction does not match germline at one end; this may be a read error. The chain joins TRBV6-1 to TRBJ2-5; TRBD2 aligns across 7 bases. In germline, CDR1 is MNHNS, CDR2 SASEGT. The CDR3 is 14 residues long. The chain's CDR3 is CASSQAGSWETQYF. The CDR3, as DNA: TGTGCCAGCAGTCAAGCGGGATCTTGGGAGACCCAGTACTTC.

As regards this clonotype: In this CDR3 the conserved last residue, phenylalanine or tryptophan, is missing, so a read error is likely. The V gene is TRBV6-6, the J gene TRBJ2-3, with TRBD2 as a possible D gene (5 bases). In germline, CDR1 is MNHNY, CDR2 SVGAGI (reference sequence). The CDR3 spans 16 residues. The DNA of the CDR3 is TGTGTCAGCAGTCCCATCGCGGGTGGAGTGACAGATACGCAGTATTCT. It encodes CVSSPIAGGVTDTQYS.

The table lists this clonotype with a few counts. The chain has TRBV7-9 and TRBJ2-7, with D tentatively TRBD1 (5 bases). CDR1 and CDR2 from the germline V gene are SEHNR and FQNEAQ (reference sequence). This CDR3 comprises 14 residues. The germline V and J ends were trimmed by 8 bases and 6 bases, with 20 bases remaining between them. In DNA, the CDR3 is TGTGCCAGCGGCAGATCTGCGGCAGGGCCCGAGCAGTACTTC. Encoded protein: CASGRSAAGPEQYF. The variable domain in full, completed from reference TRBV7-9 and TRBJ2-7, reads DTGVSQNPRHKITKRGQNVTFRCDPISEHNRLYWYRQTLGQGPEFLTYFQNEAQLEKSRLLSDRFSAERPKGSFSTLEIQRTEQGDSAMYLCASGRSAAGPEQYFGPGTRLTVT.

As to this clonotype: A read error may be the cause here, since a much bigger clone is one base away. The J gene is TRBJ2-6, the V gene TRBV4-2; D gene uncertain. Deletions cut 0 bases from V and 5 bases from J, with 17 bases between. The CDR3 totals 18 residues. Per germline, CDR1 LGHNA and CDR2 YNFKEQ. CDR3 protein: CASSQETRALTRANVLTF. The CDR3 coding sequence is TGTGCCAGCAGCCAAGAAACCCGTGCCTTAACTCGGGCCAACGTCCTGACTTTC.

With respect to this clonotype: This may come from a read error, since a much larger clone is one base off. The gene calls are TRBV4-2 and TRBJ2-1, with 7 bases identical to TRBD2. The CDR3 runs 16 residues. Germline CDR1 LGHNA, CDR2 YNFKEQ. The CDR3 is CASSQLSGLSYNKQFF. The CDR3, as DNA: TGTGCCAGCAGCCAACTTAGCGGGCTCTCCTACAATAAGCAGTTCTTC.

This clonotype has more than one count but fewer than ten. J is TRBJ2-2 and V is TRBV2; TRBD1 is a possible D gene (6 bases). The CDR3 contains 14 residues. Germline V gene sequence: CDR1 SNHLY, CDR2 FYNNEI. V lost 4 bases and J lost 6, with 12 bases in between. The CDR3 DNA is TGTGCCAGCAGTGGTATGGGGGCGCCCGGGGAGCTGTTTTTT. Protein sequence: CASSGMGAPGELFF.

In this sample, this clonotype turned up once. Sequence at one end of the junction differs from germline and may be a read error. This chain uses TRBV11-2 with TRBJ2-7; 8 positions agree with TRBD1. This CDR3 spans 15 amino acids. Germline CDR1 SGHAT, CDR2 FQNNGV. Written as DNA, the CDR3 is TGTGCCGGCAGCCAATGGACAGGGAGAGCCTACGAGCAGTACTTC. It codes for CAGSQWTGRAYEQYF.

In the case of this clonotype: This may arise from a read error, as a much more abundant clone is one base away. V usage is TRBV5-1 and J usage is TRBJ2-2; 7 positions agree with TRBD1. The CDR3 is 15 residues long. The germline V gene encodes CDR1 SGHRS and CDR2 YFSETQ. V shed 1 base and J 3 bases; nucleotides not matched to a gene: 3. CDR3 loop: CASSLRQGDTGELFF. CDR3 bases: TGCGCCAGCAGCTTGCGGCAGGGGGACACCGGGGAGCTGTTTTTT.

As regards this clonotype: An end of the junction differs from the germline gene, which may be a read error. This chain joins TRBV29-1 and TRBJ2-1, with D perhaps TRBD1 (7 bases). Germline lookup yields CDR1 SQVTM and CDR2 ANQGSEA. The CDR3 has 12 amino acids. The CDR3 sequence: CSARPGGNQQFF. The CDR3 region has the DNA TGCAGTGCCCGCCCAGGGGGGAATCAGCAATTCTTC.

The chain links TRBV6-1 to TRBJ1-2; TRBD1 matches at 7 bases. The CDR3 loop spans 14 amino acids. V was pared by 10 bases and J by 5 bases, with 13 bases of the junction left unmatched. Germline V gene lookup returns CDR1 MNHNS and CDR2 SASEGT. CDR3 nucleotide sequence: TGTGCCATCATAAAAACGGGACAGTCGTATGGCTACACCTTC. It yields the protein CAIIKTGQSYGYTF.

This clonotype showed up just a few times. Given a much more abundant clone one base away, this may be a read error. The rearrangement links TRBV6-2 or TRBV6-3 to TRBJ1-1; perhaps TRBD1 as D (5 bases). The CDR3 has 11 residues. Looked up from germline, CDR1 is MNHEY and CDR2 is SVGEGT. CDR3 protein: CTSSSAGPAFF. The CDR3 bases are TGTACCAGCAGTTCGGCAGGGCCGGCTTTCTTT.

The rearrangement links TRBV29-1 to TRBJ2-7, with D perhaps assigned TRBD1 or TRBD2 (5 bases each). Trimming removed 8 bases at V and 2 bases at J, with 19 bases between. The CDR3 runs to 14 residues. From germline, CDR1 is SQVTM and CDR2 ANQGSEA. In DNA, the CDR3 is TGCAGCACCTTGGGACGGGGTGTGACCTACGAGCAGTACTTC. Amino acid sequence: CSTLGRGVTYEQYF.

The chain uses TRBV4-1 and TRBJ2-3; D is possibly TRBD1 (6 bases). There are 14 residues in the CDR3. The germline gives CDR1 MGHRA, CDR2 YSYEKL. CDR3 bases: TGCTCCAACAGCCAAATCACAAGGGGGGATACGCAGTATTTT. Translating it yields CSNSQITRGDTQYF.

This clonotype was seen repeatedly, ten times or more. The CDR3 DNA sequence: TGTGCCAGCAGCTTAGTGCCAGGAGGCACAGATACGCAGTATTTT. Residues: CASSLVPGGTDTQYF. The rearrangement uses TRBV11-3 and TRBJ2-3; no clear D gene. The ends were cut back, 1 base at V and 1 base at J, with 9 bases in the middle. CDR3 size: 15 residues. Germline loops: CDR1 SGHNT, CDR2 YENEEA.

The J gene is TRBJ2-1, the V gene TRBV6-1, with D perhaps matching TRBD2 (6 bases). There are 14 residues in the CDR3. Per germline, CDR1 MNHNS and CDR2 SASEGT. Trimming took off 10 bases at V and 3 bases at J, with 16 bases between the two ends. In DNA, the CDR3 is TGTGCCACCTCGGCGGGGCCGGTCTACAATGAGCAGTTCTTC. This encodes CATSAGPVYNEQFF.

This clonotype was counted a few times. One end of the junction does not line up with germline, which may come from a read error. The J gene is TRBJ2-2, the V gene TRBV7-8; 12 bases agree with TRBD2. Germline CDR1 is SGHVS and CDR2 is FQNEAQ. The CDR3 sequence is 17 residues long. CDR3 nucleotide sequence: TGTGCCAGCAGCTTCCGGACTAGCGGGGCGAACACAGGGGAGCTGCTTTTT. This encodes CASSFRTSGANTGELLF.

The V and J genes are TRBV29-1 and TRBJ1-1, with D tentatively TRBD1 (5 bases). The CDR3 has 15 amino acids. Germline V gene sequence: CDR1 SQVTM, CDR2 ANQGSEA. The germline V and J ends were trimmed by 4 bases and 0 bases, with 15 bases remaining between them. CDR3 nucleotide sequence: TGCAGCGTTGCCCCAGGGTGGGTGATGAACACTGAAGCTTTCTTT. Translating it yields CSVAPGWVMNTEAFF.

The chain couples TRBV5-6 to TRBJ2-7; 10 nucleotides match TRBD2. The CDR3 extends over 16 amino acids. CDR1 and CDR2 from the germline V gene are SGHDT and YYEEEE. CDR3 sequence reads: CNSSFRTSGGNYEQYF. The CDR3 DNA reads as TGTAACAGCAGCTTCAGGACTAGCGGAGGGAACTACGAGCAGTACTTC.

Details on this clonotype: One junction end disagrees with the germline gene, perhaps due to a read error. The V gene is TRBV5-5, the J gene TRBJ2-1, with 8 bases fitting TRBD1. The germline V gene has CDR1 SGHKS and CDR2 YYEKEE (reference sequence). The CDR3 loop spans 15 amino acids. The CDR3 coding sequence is TGTGCTGGCAGCCCTGGACAGGGTTCCTACAATGAGCAGCTCTTC. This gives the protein CAGSPGQGSYNEQLF.

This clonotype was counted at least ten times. The CDR3 here is CASSYSSPGFREKLFF. CDR3 sequence (DNA): TGTGCCAGCAGTTACTCGTCGCCAGGGTTTCGGGAAAAACTGTTTTTT. The V and J genes are TRBV6-6 and TRBJ1-4; TRBD1 is a possible D gene (5 bases). V was clipped by 0 bases and J by 8 bases, with 16 bases between them. Germline lookup yields CDR1 MNHNY and CDR2 SVGAGI (reference sequence). The CDR3 length is 16 residues.

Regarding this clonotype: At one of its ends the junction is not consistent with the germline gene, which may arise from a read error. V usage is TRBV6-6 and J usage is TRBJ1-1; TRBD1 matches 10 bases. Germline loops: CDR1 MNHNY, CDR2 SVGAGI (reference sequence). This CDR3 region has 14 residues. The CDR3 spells CVNSGTGVRTEVFF. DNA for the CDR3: TGTGTCAACAGTGGGACAGGGGTAAGGACTGAAGTTTTCTTT.

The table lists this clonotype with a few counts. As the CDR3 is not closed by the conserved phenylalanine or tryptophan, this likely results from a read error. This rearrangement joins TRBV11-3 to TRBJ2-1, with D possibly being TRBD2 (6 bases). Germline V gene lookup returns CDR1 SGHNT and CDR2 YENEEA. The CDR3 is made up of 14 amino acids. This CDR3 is CACSLDLTPAGQFI. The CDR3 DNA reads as TGTGCCTGCAGCTTAGATCTTACCCCAGCGGGGCAGTTCATC.

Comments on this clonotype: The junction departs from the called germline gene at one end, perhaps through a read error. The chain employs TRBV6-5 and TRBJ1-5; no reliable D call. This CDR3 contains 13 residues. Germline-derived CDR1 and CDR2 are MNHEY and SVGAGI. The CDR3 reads CVSRKFSNQPQHF. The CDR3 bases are TGTGTCAGCAGAAAGTTTAGCAATCAGCCCCAACATTTT.

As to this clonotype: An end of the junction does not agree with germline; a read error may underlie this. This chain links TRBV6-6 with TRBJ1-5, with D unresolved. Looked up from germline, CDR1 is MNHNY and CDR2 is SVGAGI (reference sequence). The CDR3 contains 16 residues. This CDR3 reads CASSYRVEYSNQSQHF. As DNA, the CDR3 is TGTGCCAGTAGTTACCGAGTAGAGTATAGCAATCAGTCCCAGCATTTT.

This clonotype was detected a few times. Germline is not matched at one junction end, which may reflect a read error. CDR3 nucleotide sequence: TGTACCAGCAGCTTAGATCCGGGGGAGACTAGCACAGATACGCGGTATTTT. This encodes CTSSLDPGETSTDTRYF. The chain has TRBV11-2 and TRBJ2-3; 7 bases agree with TRBD2. Germline-derived CDR1 and CDR2 are SGHAT and FQNNGV. The CDR3 consists of 17 residues.

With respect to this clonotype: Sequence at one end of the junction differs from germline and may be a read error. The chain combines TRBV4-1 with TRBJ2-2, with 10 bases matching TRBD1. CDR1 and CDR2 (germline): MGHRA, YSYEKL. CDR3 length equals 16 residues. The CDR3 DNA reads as TGCGCCAGCAGCCGGCGAGGGACAGGGGATGGCGGGGAGCTGTTTTTC. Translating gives CASSRRGTGDGGELFF.

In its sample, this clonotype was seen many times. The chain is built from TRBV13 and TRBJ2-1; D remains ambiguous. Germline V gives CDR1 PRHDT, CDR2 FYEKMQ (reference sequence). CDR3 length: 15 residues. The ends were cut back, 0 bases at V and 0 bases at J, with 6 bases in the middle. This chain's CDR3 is CASSLGGNSYNEQFF. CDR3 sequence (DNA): TGTGCCAGCAGCTTAGGGGGGAACTCCTACAATGAGCAGTTCTTC.

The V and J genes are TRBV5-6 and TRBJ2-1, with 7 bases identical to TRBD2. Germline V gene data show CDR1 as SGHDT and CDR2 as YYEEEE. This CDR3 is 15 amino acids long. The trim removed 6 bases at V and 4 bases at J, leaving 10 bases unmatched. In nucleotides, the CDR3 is TGTGCCAGCACCTCGAGGGCGGGGGAGTACAATGAGCAGTTCTTC. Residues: CASTSRAGEYNEQFF.